Listed here are 23 T cell receptor beta chains from one sample, sequenced in a study of neurological immune-mediated disorders. Each CDR3 protein is one row after TCRdb ran MiXCR on the 5' RACE reads. The sample includes 50,000 to 70,000 distinct CDR3 sequences, 3.5% to 5.5% of them seen just once. The sample taken for sequencing was PBMCs. These receptor sequences come from a man aged 25 to 40 with multiple sclerosis.

At least ten counts were recorded for this clonotype. The chain recombines TRBV9 with TRBJ2-3; D is tentatively TRBD1 or TRBD2 (5 bases each). The CDR3 contains 14 residues. Per the germline V gene, CDR1 is SGDLS and CDR2 is YYNGEE. With 7 bases removed from V and 0 bases from J, the gap between germline ends came to 12 bases. DNA of the CDR3: TGTGCCAGCTCGCAGGGACCTAGCACAGATACGCAGTATTTT. Its translation is CASSQGPSTDTQYF. Combining the CDR3 with reference TRBV9 and TRBJ2-3 gives the whole variable domain DSGVTQTPKHLITATGQRVTLRCSPRSGDLSVYWYQQSLDQGLQFLIQYYNGEERAKGNILERFSAQQFPDLHSELNLSSLELGDSALYFCASSQGPSTDTQYFGPGTRLTVL.

Notes on this clonotype: The junction differs from germline at one of its ends, possibly a read error. The V call is TRBV6-5, the J call TRBJ1-5, with a possible D match to TRBD1 (5 bases). This CDR3 contains 14 residues. Germline V gene data show CDR1 as MNHEY and CDR2 as SVGAGI. CDR3 loop: CASSQGVYNQPQNF. The CDR3 DNA reads as TGTGCCAGCAGCCAGGGAGTTTACAATCAGCCCCAGAATTTT.

A few counts support this clonotype. It may be a read error: a sequence one base away is much more abundant. J is TRBJ2-3 and V is TRBV7-8, with D unresolved. Germline CDR1 and CDR2: SGHVS and FQNEAQ. The CDR3 extends over 11 amino acids. The chain's CDR3 is CASRLLPGGDF. The CDR3 DNA sequence: TGTGCCAGCAGATTATTACCCGGTGGCGATTTT.

Ten or more counts support this clonotype. The V and J genes are TRBV6-6 and TRBJ1-1, with 10 bases aligning to TRBD1. Germline trimming cut 4 bases from V and 4 bases from J; bases unmatched to any gene: 3. CDR3 length equals 14 residues. The germline V gene encodes CDR1 MNHNY and CDR2 SVGAGI (reference sequence). The CDR3 sequence is CASSSGTGATEAFF. The CDR3 bases are TGTGCCAGCAGTTCGGGGACAGGGGCCACTGAAGCTTTCTTT.

This clonotype has a count of ten or more. This chain links TRBV7-6 with TRBJ2-6, with 9 bases aligning to TRBD1. The CDR3 has 18 residues. Germline loops: CDR1 SGHVS, CDR2 FNYEAQ. With 3 bases clipped from V and 1 base from J, the junction kept 7 bases outside the gene matches. The CDR3 sequence: CASSFHRDRVSGANVLTF. The CDR3 bases are TGTGCCAGCAGCTTCCACCGGGACAGGGTTTCTGGGGCCAACGTCCTGACTTTC.

This clonotype has ten or more counts. The J gene is TRBJ2-2, the V gene TRBV4-1; the D gene is possibly TRBD1 (5 bases). Per germline, CDR1 MGHRA and CDR2 YSYEKL. The CDR3 contains 18 residues. The ends were cut back, 1 base at V and 6 bases at J, with 21 bases in the middle. The DNA for the CDR3 is TGCGCCAGCAGCCAAGTCACCCTTCAAACAGGAACTGCCGGGGAGCTGTTTTTT. Encoded protein: CASSQVTLQTGTAGELFF.

Ten or more counts support this clonotype. The chain joins TRBV6-5 to TRBJ1-2, with 11 nucleotides matching TRBD1. The CDR3 consists of 13 residues. Losses at the gene ends were 6 bases for V and 5 bases for J; bases not matched to a gene: 2. CDR1 and CDR2 from the germline V gene are MNHEY and SVGAGI. The CDR3 protein is CASSRDRGYGYTF. The CDR3 nucleotides are TGTGCCAGCAGCAGGGACAGGGGGTATGGCTACACCTTC.

The chain uses TRBV12-3 or TRBV12-4 and TRBJ1-4, with D possibly matching TRBD1 (5 bases). This CDR3 is 12 amino acids long. Trimming shortened V by 6 bases and J by 9 bases, and 11 bases separated the two germline ends. DNA of the CDR3: TGTGCCAGCAGCCGACAGACCCAAAAACTGTTTTTT. Its translation is CASSRQTQKLFF.

This clonotype has at least ten counts. The rearrangement joins TRBV4-1 to TRBJ2-3, with D possibly TRBD1 on 5 matching bases. Trimming pared 0 bases from V and 4 bases from J, leaving 11 bases between. This CDR3 has 15 residues. The germline V gene encodes CDR1 MGHRA and CDR2 YSYEKL. CDR3 loop: CASSQDLPGPDTQYF. The CDR3 DNA follows: TGCGCCAGCAGCCAAGATTTGCCAGGGCCAGATACGCAGTATTTT.

V and J are TRBV20-1 and TRBJ2-3; 7 bases agree with TRBD1. The V segment lost 5 bases and the J segment 7 bases; nucleotides outside the gene matches: 12. Germline values: CDR1 DFQATT, CDR2 SNEGSKA (reference sequence). This CDR3 has 14 residues. The CDR3 region is CSARQGNGVYTQYF. CDR3 nucleotide sequence: TGCAGTGCTCGACAGGGTAACGGGGTGTATACGCAGTATTTT.

This clonotype was counted ten times or more. This chain's CDR3 is CASSLQQGTTEAFF. The DNA of the CDR3 is TGCGCCAGCAGCTTGCAACAGGGGACCACTGAAGCTTTCTTT. The chain joins TRBV5-1 to TRBJ1-1; 7 bases match TRBD1. With V trimmed by 1 base and J by 4 bases, 4 bases remained unmatched. Germline lookup yields CDR1 SGHRS and CDR2 YFSETQ. This CDR3 contains 14 residues.

This clonotype was seen at least ten times. The chain uses TRBV5-6 and TRBJ2-5; 7 bases fit TRBD2. In germline, CDR1 is SGHDT, CDR2 YYEEEE. This CDR3 has 14 residues. J was trimmed by 5 bases and V by 4 bases; bases with no gene match: 8. Here the CDR3 reads CASSPGLEGETQYF. CDR3 DNA: TGTGCCAGCAGCCCCGGACTAGAAGGGGAGACCCAGTACTTC.

This clonotype was counted ten times or more. The chain combines TRBV5-5 with TRBJ1-4; 9 nucleotides match TRBD1. This CDR3 is built from 14 residues. V was clipped by 7 bases and J by 8 bases; unmatched bases: 9. Germline CDR1 and CDR2: SGHKS and YYEKEE (reference sequence). The CDR3 nucleotides are TGTGCCAGCGGACCCTGGACAGGGGTAGAAAAACTGTTTTTT. Its translation is CASGPWTGVEKLFF.

This clonotype was counted at least ten times. CDR3 nucleotide sequence: TGCGCCAGCAGCCAAGCGCAGGGGGACGGCTACACCTTC. Amino acid sequence: CASSQAQGDGYTF. This chain uses TRBV4-1 with TRBJ1-2, with 7 bases lining up with TRBD1. The V and J ends lost 1 base and 8 bases, in that order; junction bases with no gene match: 4. Germline CDR1 and CDR2: MGHRA and YSYEKL. This CDR3 is 13 amino acids long.

With respect to this clonotype: One base away lies a much larger clone, so this may be a sequencing read error. The chain uses TRBV5-1 and TRBJ2-5; 7 nucleotides align to TRBD1. The CDR3 spans 15 residues. V trimming: 7 bases; J trimming: 5 bases; junction bases outside the gene matches: 14. Looked up from germline, CDR1 is SGHRS and CDR2 is YFSETQ. CDR3 sequence reads: CASGFGTVAAETQYF. The CDR3 DNA reads TGCGCCAGCGGATTCGGGACAGTCGCGGCTGAGACCCAGTACTTC. Full variable domain (remainder filled in from reference TRBV5-1 and TRBJ2-5): KAGVTQTPRYLIKTRGQQVTLSCSPISGHRSVSWYQQTPGQGLQFLFEYFSETQRNKGNFPGRFSGRQFSNSRSEMNVSTLELGDSALYLCASGFGTVAAETQYFGPGTRLLVL.

This clonotype was seen a handful of times. The genes are TRBV13 and TRBJ2-2, with D possibly TRBD1 on 5 matching bases. The CDR3 totals 15 residues. V lost 5 bases, J lost 5 bases, and 15 bases lay in between. Germline CDR1 reads PRHDT; CDR2 reads FYEKMQ (reference sequence). DNA for the CDR3: TGTGCCAGCAGCCCGCAAGGGGCCTTAACCGGGGAGCTGTTTTTT. Translated: CASSPQGALTGELFF.

The chain recombines TRBV7-9 with TRBJ1-2; weak D call: TRBD1 (5 bases). From germline, CDR1 is SEHNR and CDR2 FQNEAQ (reference sequence). V lost 1 base to trimming and J lost 4 bases, with 16 bases between them. The CDR3 loop spans 16 amino acids. Here the CDR3 reads CASSLGGNRVTYGYTF. The CDR3 DNA reads TGTGCCAGCAGCTTAGGGGGCAATCGGGTGACCTATGGCTACACCTTC.

There are many counts of this clonotype. The chain links TRBV3-1 to TRBJ2-3; no clear D gene. The ends were cut back, 1 base at V and 1 base at J, with 6 bases in the middle. The CDR3 spans 14 residues. Germline V gene lookup returns CDR1 LGHDT and CDR2 YNNKEL (reference sequence). CDR3 in DNA: TGTGCCAGCAGCCAAGCAGGAGGCACAGATACGCAGTATTTT. As protein: CASSQAGGTDTQYF.

The sample holds many counts of this clonotype. The CDR3 nucleotides read TGCGCCAGCCGGGACAGATCCTACGAGCAGTACTTC. Residues: CASRDRSYEQYF. This chain uses TRBV5-1 with TRBJ2-7; 7 bases map to TRBD1. The CDR3 spans 12 residues. The V segment lost 7 bases and the J segment 1 base; nucleotides outside the gene matches: 2. The germline gives CDR1 SGHRS, CDR2 YFSETQ.

There are many counts of this clonotype. The chain is built from TRBV18 and TRBJ1-2, with no clear D. V was trimmed by 2 bases and J by 4 bases, leaving 14 bases between them. The CDR3 has 15 residues. Germline V CDR1 and CDR2: KGHSH, LQKENI. The CDR3 coding sequence is TGTGCCAGCTCACCATCACTCCAGGACTCCTATGGCTACACCTTC. It is translated as CASSPSLQDSYGYTF.

This clonotype was seen only a few times. CDR3 DNA: TGCAGTGCTAGCCCCCTCGTTACGGAAGCAGATACGCAGTATTTT. Protein product: CSASPLVTEADTQYF. The gene calls are TRBV20-1 and TRBJ2-3; D uncertain. The CDR3 is made up of 15 amino acids. Germline CDR1 reads DFQATT; CDR2 reads SNEGSKA (reference sequence). V was trimmed by 3 bases and J by 4 bases, leaving 17 bases between them.

This clonotype was recorded at least ten times. One end of the junction fails to match germline, which may point to a read error. The gene calls are TRBV7-8 and TRBJ1-4; D remains ambiguous. The germline V gene has CDR1 SGHVS and CDR2 FQNEAQ. The CDR3 sequence is 13 residues long. CDR3 in amino acids: CASRLGSREKLFF. The CDR3 DNA follows: TGTGCCAGCCGCTTAGGGTCTCGGGAAAAACTGTTTTTT.

This clonotype was counted many times. The chain is built from TRBV24-1 and TRBJ1-1; D uncertain. This CDR3 spans 14 amino acids. CDR1 is KGHDR, CDR2 SFDVKD, per germline. V lost 5 bases, J lost 11 bases, and 20 bases lay in between. CDR3 in amino acids: CATSGSQVPNGAFF. The CDR3 coding sequence is TGTGCCACCAGTGGCTCCCAAGTACCTAATGGGGCTTTCTTT.